Following are 19 T cell receptor beta chains from one sample sequenced in a study of T cells after yellow fever vaccination. TCRdb redid the calling of the 5' RACE reads with MiXCR, one entry per CDR3 protein. The sample lists more than 95,000 distinct CDR3 sequences, 7.2% occurring once. Here the sequenced sample was CD4+ T cells sorted from PBMCs, taken about 41 days after the first yellow fever vaccination. These receptors came from a man younger than 30 who received the YFV17D yellow fever vaccine.

This clonotype was seen at least ten times. The genes are TRBV5-1 and TRBJ2-5, with 7 bases identical to TRBD2. CDR1 is SGHRS and CDR2 is YFSETQ in the germline V gene. V shed 1 base and J 1 base; nucleotides not matched to a gene: 4. The CDR3 is made up of 15 amino acids. The CDR3 reads CASSLRPSGQETQYF. The CDR3 coding sequence is TGCGCCAGCAGCTTGAGACCTAGCGGCCAAGAGACCCAGTACTTC.

This clonotype was observed at least ten times. The V and J genes are TRBV4-1 and TRBJ1-2; 11 bases align to TRBD1. The CDR3 contains 15 residues. Germline V gene data show CDR1 as MGHRA and CDR2 as YSYEKL. V lost 5 bases to trimming and J lost 3 bases; unmatched junction nucleotides: 5. The CDR3 here is CASSSPGQGDYGYTF. CDR3 in DNA: TGCGCCAGCAGCTCACCGGGACAGGGGGACTATGGCTACACCTTC.

This clonotype was found many times. The chain is built from TRBV20-1 and TRBJ2-1; TRBD2 aligns across 10 bases. The V and J ends lost 7 bases and 5 bases, in that order; junction bases with no gene match: 5. The germline V gene encodes CDR1 DFQATT and CDR2 SNEGSKA (reference sequence). The CDR3 sequence is 13 residues long. The CDR3 region has the DNA TGCAGTGTTGGACTAGCGGCTAACAATGAGCAGTTCTTC. It specifies CSVGLAANNEQFF.

This clonotype was recorded at least ten times. The V call is TRBV2, the J call TRBJ2-7; 10 bases are shared with TRBD2. V trimming: 7 bases; J trimming: 2 bases; junction bases outside the gene matches: 8. In germline, CDR1 is SNHLY, CDR2 FYNNEI. The CDR3 covers 15 residues. The DNA for the CDR3 is TGTGCCAGCACCACTACTAGCGGGGAGACCTACGAGCAGTACGTC. Translated, it gives CASTTTSGETYEQYV.

This clonotype was counted ten times or more. V gene TRBV7-3 combines with J gene TRBJ2-1; D is perhaps TRBD2 (5 bases). This CDR3 has 13 residues. From germline, CDR1 is SGHTA and CDR2 FQGTGA. V lost 1 base and J lost 5, with 6 bases in between. DNA of the CDR3: TGTGCCAGCAGCTTAATGAGGGACAATGAGCAGTTCTTC. Translating gives CASSLMRDNEQFF.

The sample holds many counts of this clonotype. The chain joins TRBV6-5 to TRBJ2-1, with D maybe TRBD1 (7 bases). The V and J ends lost 8 bases and 0 bases respectively, with 11 bases between them. The CDR3 contains 14 residues. Germline V lookup: CDR1 MNHEY, CDR2 SVGAGI. The DNA of the CDR3 is TGTGCCAGCGGGCGGGACAGCTCCTACAATGAGCAGTTCTTC. Its translation is CASGRDSSYNEQFF.

This clonotype showed up many times. The gene calls are TRBV4-3 and TRBJ2-7; D is possibly TRBD1 or TRBD2 (5 bases each). The CDR3 totals 18 residues. V was trimmed by 3 bases and J by 0 bases, leaving 21 bases between them. Germline loops: CDR1 LGHNA, CDR2 YSLEER. CDR3 residues: CASSHSLTGTGSSYEQYF. The CDR3 DNA is TGCGCCAGCAGCCACAGCCTTACCGGGACGGGGAGCTCCTACGAGCAGTACTTC.

This clonotype was seen repeatedly, ten times or more. The chain combines TRBV4-2 with TRBJ2-1, with 10 bases fitting TRBD2. J gave up 4 bases and V 7 bases, and 7 bases lay outside the gene matches. Germline V CDR1 and CDR2: LGHNA, YNFKEQ. The CDR3 runs to 15 residues. Here the CDR3 reads CASTPSGGQYNEQFF. Here the CDR3 DNA reads TGTGCCAGCACCCCTAGCGGGGGCCAATACAATGAGCAGTTCTTC.

This clonotype was observed many times. V and J are TRBV5-6 and TRBJ2-1; no definite D call. CDR1 SGHDT and CDR2 YYEEEE come from the germline V gene. This CDR3 has 16 amino acids. The V end lost 2 bases, the J end lost 7 bases, and 19 bases lay between the germline ends. CDR3 region: CASSFLRTKSKNEQFF. CDR3 in DNA: TGTGCCAGCAGCTTTCTCCGTACCAAGTCGAAAAATGAGCAGTTCTTC.

This clonotype has at least ten counts. The genes are TRBV29-1 and TRBJ1-2, with 11 bases matching TRBD1. With V trimmed by 6 bases and J by 8 bases, 11 bases remained unmatched. Per the germline V gene, CDR1 is SQVTM and CDR2 is ANQGSEA. This CDR3 has 14 residues. CDR3 coding DNA: TGCAGCGTGGGCCGGACAGGGGGCCCGGAGGGCTACACCTTC. Amino acid sequence: CSVGRTGGPEGYTF.

This clonotype was counted only a few times. The V call is TRBV20-1, the J call TRBJ2-4; 11 bases map to TRBD2. The CDR3 runs 16 residues. Germline assignment: CDR1 DFQATT and CDR2 SNEGSKA (reference sequence). Trimming took 6 bases from V and 5 from J; bases not matched to a gene: 12. The CDR3 bases are TGCAGTGCCAAGCCCCCGACTAGCGGGGCTGAAAACATTCAGTACTTC. Its translation is CSAKPPTSGAENIQYF.

The chain has TRBV7-2 and TRBJ1-6; D unclear. V gave up 6 bases and J gave up 13 bases, with 16 bases separating them. The CDR3 runs to 13 residues. From germline, CDR1 is SGHTA and CDR2 FQGNSA. The CDR3 DNA reads TGTGCCAGCAGACCCGACGGCCTATTTCCCCTCCACTTT. It yields the protein CASRPDGLFPLHF.

This chain links TRBV19 with TRBJ2-5, with TRBD1 as a possible D gene (7 bases). Germline values: CDR1 LNHDA, CDR2 SQIVND (reference sequence). Deletions cut 4 bases from V and 5 bases from J, with 14 bases between. The CDR3 spans 14 residues. CDR3 DNA: TGTGCCAGTAGTACGGGGGACAGTTGGGAGACCCAGTACTTC. Its protein product is CASSTGDSWETQYF.

This clonotype was detected many times. The CDR3: CASSLSGGPDQPQHF. DNA of the CDR3: TGTGCCAGCAGCCTGTCGGGGGGGCCCGATCAGCCCCAGCATTTT. The gene calls are TRBV5-6 and TRBJ1-5, with a weak D call TRBD1 (6 bases). Trimming took 4 bases from V and 5 from J, leaving 16 bases between them. The germline V gene encodes CDR1 SGHDT and CDR2 YYEEEE. This CDR3 has 15 amino acids.

This clonotype has only a few counts. The chain joins TRBV20-1 to TRBJ2-3, with 12 bases fitting TRBD2. Germline CDR1 DFQATT, CDR2 SNEGSKA (reference sequence). The V segment lost 3 bases and the J segment 3 bases; nucleotides outside the gene matches: 4. The CDR3 runs 15 residues. Written as DNA, the CDR3 is TGCAGTGCTAGTCTAGCGGGGGGGCGGACAGATACGCAGTATTTT. The encoded protein is CSASLAGGRTDTQYF.

This clonotype was counted at least ten times. The chain carries TRBV12-3 or TRBV12-4 and TRBJ1-5, with D hard to call. The length of the CDR3 is 13 residues. V lost 5 bases and J lost 9, with 14 bases in between. The CDR3 DNA reads TGTGCCAGCAGTCTCGAGACTCGGGGGCCCCAGCATTTT. Amino acid sequence: CASSLETRGPQHF.

In regard to this clonotype: A much larger clone differs from this one at a single base, so this may be a read error. This rearrangement joins TRBV19 to TRBJ2-1, with 8 bases matching TRBD2. Germline V lookup: CDR1 LNHDA, CDR2 SQIVND (reference sequence). V trimming: 4 bases; J trimming: 4 bases; junction bases outside the gene matches: 3. The CDR3 is 14 amino acids. CDR3 sequence reads: CASSTSGGYNEQFF. CDR3 bases: TGTGCCAGTAGTACCAGCGGGGGTTACAATGAGCAGTTCTTC.

At least ten counts were recorded for this clonotype. This sequence joins TRBV5-1 and TRBJ2-3, with 9 bases fitting TRBD1. Germline V gene lookup returns CDR1 SGHRS and CDR2 YFSETQ. The CDR3 contains 16 residues. The V and J ends lost 0 bases and 4 bases, in that order; junction bases with no gene match: 6. The CDR3 region is CASSLADRGYSDTQYF. CDR3 bases: TGCGCCAGCAGCTTGGCGGACAGGGGATACTCAGATACGCAGTATTTT.

The chain employs TRBV5-4 and TRBJ2-3; maybe TRBD2 (5 bases). Deletions cut 0 bases from V and 6 bases from J, with 11 bases between. There are 14 residues in the CDR3. Germline V gene sequence: CDR1 SGHNT, CDR2 YYREEE (reference sequence). The CDR3 DNA follows: TGTGCCAGCAGCTTGGGAGGGCGAGAGGATACGCAGTATTTT. It encodes CASSLGGREDTQYF.